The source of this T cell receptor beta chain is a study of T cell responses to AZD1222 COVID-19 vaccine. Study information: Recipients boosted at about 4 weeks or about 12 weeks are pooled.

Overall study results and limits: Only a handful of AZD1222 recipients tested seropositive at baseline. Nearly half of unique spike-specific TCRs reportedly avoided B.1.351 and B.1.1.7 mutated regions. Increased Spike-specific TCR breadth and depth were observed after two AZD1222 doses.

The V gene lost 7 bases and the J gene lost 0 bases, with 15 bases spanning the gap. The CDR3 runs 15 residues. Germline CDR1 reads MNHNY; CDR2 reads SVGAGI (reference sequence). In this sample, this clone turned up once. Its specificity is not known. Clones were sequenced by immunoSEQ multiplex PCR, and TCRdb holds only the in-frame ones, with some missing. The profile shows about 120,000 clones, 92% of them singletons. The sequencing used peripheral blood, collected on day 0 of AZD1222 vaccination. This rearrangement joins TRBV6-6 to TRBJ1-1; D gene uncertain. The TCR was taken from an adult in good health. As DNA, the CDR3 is TGTGCCAGCAACCTACCCGGCCGGTTGAACACTGAAGCTTTCTTT. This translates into CASNLPGRLNTEAFF.